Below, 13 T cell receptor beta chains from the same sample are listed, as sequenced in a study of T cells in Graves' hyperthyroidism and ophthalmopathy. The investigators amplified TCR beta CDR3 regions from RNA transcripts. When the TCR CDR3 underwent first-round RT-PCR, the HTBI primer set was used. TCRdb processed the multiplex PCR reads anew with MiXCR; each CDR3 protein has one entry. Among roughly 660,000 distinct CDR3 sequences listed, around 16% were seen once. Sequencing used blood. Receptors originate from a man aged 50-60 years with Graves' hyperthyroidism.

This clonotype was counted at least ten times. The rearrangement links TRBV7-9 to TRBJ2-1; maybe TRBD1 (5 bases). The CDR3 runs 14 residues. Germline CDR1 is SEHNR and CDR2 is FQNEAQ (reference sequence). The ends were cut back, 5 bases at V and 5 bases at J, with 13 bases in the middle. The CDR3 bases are TGTGCCAGCAGCCTCAGGACAAGAGACAATGAGCAGTTCTTC. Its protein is CASSLRTRDNEQFF.

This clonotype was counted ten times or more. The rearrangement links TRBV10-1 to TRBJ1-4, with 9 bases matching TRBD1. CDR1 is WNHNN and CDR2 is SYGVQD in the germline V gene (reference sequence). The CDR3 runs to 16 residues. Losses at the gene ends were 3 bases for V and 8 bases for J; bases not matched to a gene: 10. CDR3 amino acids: CASSDEDRGFVEKLFF. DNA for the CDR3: TGCGCCAGCAGTGATGAAGACAGGGGGTTTGTCGAAAAACTGTTTTTT.

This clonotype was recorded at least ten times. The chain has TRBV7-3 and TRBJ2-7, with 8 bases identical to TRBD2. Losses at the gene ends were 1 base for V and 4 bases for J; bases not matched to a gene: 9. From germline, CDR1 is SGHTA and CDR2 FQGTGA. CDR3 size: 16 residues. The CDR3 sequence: CASSLNPGGNPYEQYF. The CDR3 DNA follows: TGTGCCAGCAGCTTAAACCCGGGAGGGAACCCATACGAGCAGTACTTC. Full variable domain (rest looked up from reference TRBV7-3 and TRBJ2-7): GAGVSQTPSNKVTEKGKYVELRCDPISGHTALYWYRQSLGQGPEFLIYFQGTGAADDSGLPNDRFFAVRPEGSVSTLKIQRTERGDSAVYLCASSLNPGGNPYEQYFGPGTRLTVT.

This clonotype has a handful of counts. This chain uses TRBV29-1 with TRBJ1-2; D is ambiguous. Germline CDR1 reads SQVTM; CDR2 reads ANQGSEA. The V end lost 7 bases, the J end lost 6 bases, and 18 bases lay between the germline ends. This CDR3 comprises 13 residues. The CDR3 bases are TGCAGCGGGCGGGAGACCTCCTTCCATGGCTACACCTTC. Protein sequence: CSGRETSFHGYTF.

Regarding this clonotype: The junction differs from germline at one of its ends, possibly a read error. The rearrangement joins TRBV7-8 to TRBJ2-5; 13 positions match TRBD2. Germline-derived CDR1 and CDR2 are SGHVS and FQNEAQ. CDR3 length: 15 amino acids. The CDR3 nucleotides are TGTGCCAACAGCCCGGGGACTAGCGGGAACAAGACCCAGTACTTC. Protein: CANSPGTSGNKTQYF.

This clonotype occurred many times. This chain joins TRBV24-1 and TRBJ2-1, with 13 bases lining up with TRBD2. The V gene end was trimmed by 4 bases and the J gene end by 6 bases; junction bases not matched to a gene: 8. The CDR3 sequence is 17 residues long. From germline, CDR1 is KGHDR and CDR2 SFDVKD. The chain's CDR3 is CATSETGLAGVSNEQFF. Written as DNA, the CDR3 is TGTGCCACCAGTGAGACCGGACTAGCGGGAGTATCCAATGAGCAGTTCTTC.

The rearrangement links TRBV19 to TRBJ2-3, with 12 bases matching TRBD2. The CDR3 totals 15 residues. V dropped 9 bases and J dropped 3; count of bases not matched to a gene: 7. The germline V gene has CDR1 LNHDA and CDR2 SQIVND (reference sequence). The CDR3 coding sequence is TGTGCCAGCTCGACTAGCGGGAGTACTACAGATACGCAGTATTTT. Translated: CASSTSGSTTDTQYF.

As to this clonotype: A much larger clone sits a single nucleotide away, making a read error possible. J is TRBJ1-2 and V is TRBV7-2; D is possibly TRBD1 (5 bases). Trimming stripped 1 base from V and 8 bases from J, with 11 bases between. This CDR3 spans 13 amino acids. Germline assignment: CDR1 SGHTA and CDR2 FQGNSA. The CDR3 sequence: CASSLVRPGGYTF. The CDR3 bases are TGTGCCAGCAGCTTAGTCCGTCCAGGGGGCTACACCTTC.

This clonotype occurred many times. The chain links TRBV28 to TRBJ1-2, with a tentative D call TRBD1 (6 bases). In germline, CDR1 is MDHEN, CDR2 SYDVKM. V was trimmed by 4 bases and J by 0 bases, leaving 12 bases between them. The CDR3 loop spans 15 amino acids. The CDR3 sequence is CASSSQGGTNYGYTF. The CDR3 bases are TGTGCCAGCAGTTCCCAAGGGGGGACTAACTATGGCTACACCTTC.

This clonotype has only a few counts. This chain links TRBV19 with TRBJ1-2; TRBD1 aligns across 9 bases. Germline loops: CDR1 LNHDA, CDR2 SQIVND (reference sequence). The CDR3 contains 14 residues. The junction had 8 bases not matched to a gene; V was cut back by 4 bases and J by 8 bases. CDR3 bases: TGTGCCAGTAGTACTTACAGGGGGCGCCGGGGCTACACCTTC. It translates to CASSTYRGRRGYTF.

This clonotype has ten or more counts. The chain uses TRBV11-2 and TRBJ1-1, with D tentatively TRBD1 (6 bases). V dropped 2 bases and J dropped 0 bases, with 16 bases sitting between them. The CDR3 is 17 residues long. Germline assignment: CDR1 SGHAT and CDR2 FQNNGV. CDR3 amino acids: CASSLFPAGEMNTEAFF. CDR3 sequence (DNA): TGTGCCAGCAGCTTATTCCCGGCAGGGGAGATGAACACTGAAGCTTTCTTT.

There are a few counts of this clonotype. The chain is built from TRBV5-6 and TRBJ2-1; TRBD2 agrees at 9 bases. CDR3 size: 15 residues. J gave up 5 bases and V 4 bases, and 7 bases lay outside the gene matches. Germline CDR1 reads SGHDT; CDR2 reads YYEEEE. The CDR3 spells CASSTRLAGNNEQFF. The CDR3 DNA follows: TGTGCCAGCAGCACTCGGCTAGCGGGGAACAATGAGCAGTTCTTC.

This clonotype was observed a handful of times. The CDR3 DNA reads as TGTGCCTGGAGAAACCGGGACAGGGGCTCCTACGAGCAGTACTTC. It is translated as CAWRNRDRGSYEQYF. The chain carries TRBV30 and TRBJ2-7; 10 bases are shared with TRBD1. The trim removed 3 bases at V and 0 bases at J, leaving 5 bases unmatched. CDR3 length: 15 residues. In germline, CDR1 is GTSNPN, CDR2 SVGIG (reference sequence).